This T cell receptor (beta chain) stems from a study of blood T cell repertoires in COVID-19. Study as a whole: Some COVID-19 samples were acute and others convalescent; all came from the United States, Italy and Spain.

Comments on this clone: Different DNA sequences within this sample yield the same CDR3.

Assay used: immunoSEQ multiplex PCR; TCRdb lists only in-frame clones, some missing. The sample consists of over 200,000 clones, approximately 81% of them appearing once. Germline V gene data show CDR1 as SGHTA and CDR2 as FQGNSA. Trimming at V came to 4 bases and at J to 6 bases, leaving 3 bases not matched to a gene. The length of the CDR3 is 14 residues. The chain has TRBV7-2 and TRBJ1-5, with 10 bases fitting TRBD1. The receptor was derived from a woman older than 75 with active or convalescent COVID-19. The specimen was peripheral blood. CDR3 loop: CASSSDRGSQPQHF. CDR3 in DNA: TGTGCCAGCAGCTCGGACAGGGGGAGTCAGCCCCAGCATTTT.